This T cell receptor beta chain was identified in a study of T cells in Graves' hyperthyroidism and ophthalmopathy. The TCR beta CDR3 regions underwent amplification using RNA transcripts as the source. HTBI primers were the set used in a first-round RT-PCR of the TCR CDR3. TCRdb reanalysed the multiplex PCR reads using MiXCR and keeps one entry per CDR3 protein. The table has 540,000 or so distinct CDR3 sequences, 15% to 19% seen once; the top ten hold around 7.8%. Germline assignment: CDR1 LNHDA and CDR2 SQIVND (reference sequence). CDR3 length equals 15 residues. With 3 bases clipped from V and 8 bases from J, the junction kept 7 bases outside the gene matches.

Sequenced sample: blood. The source is a woman in her twenties or thirties with Graves' hyperthyroidism. The genes are TRBV19 and TRBJ2-1; TRBD2 agrees at 10 bases. In DNA form, the CDR3 reads TGTGCCAGTAGTATCCAGCTAGCGGGAGACGATGAGCAGTTCTTC. As protein: CASSIQLAGDDEQFF.